Detailed here is one T cell receptor (beta chain). The sample is drawn from a study of T cell responses to AZD1222 COVID-19 vaccine. This CDR3 is 12 amino acids long. Trimming left V 6 bases short and J 0 bases short, with 4 bases between. Germline V gene sequence: CDR1 MNHEY, CDR2 SVGAGI. This table comes from immunoSEQ multiplex PCR, and its TCRdb copy is limited to in-frame clones, with some not included. This table has 180,000 or so clones, 80% to 95% appearing once. The specimen was peripheral blood, collected on day 0 of AZD1222 vaccination. This receptor was obtained from an adult in good health. The chain recombines TRBV6-5 with TRBJ2-3; D is uncertain. The CDR3 DNA reads as TGTGCCAGCAGCTCCAGCACAGATACGCAGTATTTT. It codes for CASSSSTDTQYF.